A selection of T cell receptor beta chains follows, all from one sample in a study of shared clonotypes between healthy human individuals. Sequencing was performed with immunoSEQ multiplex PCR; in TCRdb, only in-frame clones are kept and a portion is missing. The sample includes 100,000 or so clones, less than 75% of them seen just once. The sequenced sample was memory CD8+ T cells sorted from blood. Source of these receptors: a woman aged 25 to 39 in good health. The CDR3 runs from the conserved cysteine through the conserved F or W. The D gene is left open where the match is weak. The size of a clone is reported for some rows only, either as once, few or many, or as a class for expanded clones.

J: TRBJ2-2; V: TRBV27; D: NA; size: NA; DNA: TGTGCCAGCAGTACCCTGCGCAGTGGGGCGGTCTTGACCGGGGAGCTGTTTTTT; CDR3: CASSTLRSGAVLTGELFF
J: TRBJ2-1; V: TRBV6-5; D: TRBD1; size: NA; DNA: TGTGCCAGCAGCCCGGGACAGGAAGGGGATGAGCAGTTCTTC; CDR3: CASSPGQEGDEQFF
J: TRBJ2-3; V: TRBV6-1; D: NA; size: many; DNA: TGTGCCAGCAGTGAGGGGCAGGGGGGGGCAGATACGCAGTATTTT; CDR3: CASSEGQGGADTQYF
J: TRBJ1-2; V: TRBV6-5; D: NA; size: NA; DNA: TGTGCCAGCGGCCCTACCCTGTGGGGGGTAGGTGGCTTCACCTTC; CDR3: CASGPTLWGVGGFTF
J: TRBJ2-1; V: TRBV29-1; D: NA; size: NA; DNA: TGCAGCGTTGTAGGGGGGGAGTTCGGGAGCTATTACAATGAGCAGTTCTTC; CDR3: CSVVGGEFGSYYNEQFF
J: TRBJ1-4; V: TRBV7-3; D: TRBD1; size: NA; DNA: TGTGCCAGCAGCTCAGTTTGGGACAGGGATAATGAAAAACTGTTTTTT; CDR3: CASSSVWDRDNEKLFF
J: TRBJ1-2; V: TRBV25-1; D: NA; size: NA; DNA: TGTGCCAGCAGTGTTGGGTACTATGGCTACACCTTC; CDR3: CASSVGYYGYTF
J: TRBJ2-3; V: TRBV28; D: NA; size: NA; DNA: TGTGCCAGCAGTTTAGAAGGGGTTTTTACAGATACGCAGTATTTT; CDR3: CASSLEGVFTDTQYF
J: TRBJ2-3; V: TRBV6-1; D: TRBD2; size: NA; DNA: TGTGCCAGCAGTCTAGCGGGAGGGGCAGATACGCAGTATTTT; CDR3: CASSLAGGADTQYF
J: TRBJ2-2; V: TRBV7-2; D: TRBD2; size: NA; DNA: TGTGCCAGCAGCATTACCCCGGGACTAGCGCAGACCGGGGAGCTGTTTTTT; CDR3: CASSITPGLAQTGELFF
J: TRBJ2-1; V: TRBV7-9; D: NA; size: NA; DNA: TGTGCCAGCAGCCCCGACGACTTTGACTACAATGAGCAGTTCTTC; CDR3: CASSPDDFDYNEQFF
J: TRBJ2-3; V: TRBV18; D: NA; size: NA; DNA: TGTGCCAGCTCACCTCTTACCGAAATCGGGAATACGCAGTATTTT; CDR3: CASSPLTEIGNTQYF
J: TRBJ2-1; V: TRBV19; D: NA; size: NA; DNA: TGTGCCAGTGGGCTAGACGCCTACAATGAGCAGTTCTTC; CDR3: CASGLDAYNEQFF
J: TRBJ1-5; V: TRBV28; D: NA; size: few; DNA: TGTGCCAGCAGTTTAAGATGGGGTATGAGGCACGTTCAGCCCCAGCATTTT; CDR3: CASSLRWGMRHVQPQHF
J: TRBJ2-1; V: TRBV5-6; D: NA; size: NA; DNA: TGTGCCAGCAGCTTGGACTCGGGAGTGAATGAGCAGTTCTTC; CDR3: CASSLDSGVNEQFF
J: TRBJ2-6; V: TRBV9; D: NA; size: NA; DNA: TGTGCCAGCAGCCAGCGGGGAGGGACAATGTCTGGGGCCAACGTCCTGACTTTC; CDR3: CASSQRGGTMSGANVLTF
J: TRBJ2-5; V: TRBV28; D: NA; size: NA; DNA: TGTGCCAGCAGTTGGGGGACAAATCCCGCGGTGCGGACCCAGTACTTC; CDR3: CASSWGTNPAVRTQYF
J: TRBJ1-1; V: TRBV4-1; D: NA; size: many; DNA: TGCGCCAGCAGCCCAGGGGCGAACACTGAAGCTTTCTTT; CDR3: CASSPGANTEAFF
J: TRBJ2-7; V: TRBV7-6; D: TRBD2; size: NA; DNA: TGTGCCAGCAGCTTAGTAAGGGCGGGAGGTGGCGAGCAGTACTTC; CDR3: CASSLVRAGGGEQYF
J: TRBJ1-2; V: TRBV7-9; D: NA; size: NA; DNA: TGTGCCAGCAGCTCCCTGGATGGCTACACCTTC; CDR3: CASSSLDGYTF
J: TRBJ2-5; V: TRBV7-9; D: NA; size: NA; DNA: TGTGCCAGCAGCCTGACAGGGCGGGGGGAAGAGACCCAGTACTTC; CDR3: CASSLTGRGEETQYF
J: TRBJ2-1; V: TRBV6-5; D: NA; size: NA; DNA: TGTGCCAGCAGGGAGCGGAGCTCCTACAATGAGCAGTTCTTC; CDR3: CASRERSSYNEQFF
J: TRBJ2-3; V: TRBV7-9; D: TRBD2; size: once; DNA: TGTGCCAGCAGCTTAACCCTAGCGGGAGTGTCAGATACGCAGTATTTT; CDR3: CASSLTLAGVSDTQYF
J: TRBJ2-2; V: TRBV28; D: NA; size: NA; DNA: TGTGCCAGCAGTTTATTTGAGGATCCCGGGGAGCTGTTTTTT; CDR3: CASSLFEDPGELFF
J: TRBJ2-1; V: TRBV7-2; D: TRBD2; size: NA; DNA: TGTGCCAGCAGCTTAGCGCTGGGACTAGTCTCCTACAATGAGCAGTTCTTC; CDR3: CASSLALGLVSYNEQFF
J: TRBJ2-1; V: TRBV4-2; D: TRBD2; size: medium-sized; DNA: TGTGCCAGCAGCTTGGGGACTAGCGGGACTTACAATGAGCAGTTCTTC; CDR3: CASSLGTSGTYNEQFF
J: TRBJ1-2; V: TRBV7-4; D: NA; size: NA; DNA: TGTGCCAGCAGCTTGGCCCATGGCTACACCTTC; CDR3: CASSLAHGYTF
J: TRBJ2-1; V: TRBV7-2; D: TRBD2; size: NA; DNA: TGTGCCAGCAGCTTAATCCTGCGGGAGGGTATTTGGAATGAGCAGTTCTTC; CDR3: CASSLILREGIWNEQFF
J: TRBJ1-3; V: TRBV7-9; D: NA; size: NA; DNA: TGTGCCAGCAGCTTAGTCCCGGGACGGAGTAGGGGAAACACCATATATTTT; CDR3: CASSLVPGRSRGNTIYF
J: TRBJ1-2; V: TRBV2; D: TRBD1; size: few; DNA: TGTGCCACCACAGGGACAGCTGTAACTGGCTACACCTTC; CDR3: CATTGTAVTGYTF
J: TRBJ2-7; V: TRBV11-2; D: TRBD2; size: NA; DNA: TGTGCCAGCAGCCCCTGGGAGGGTTGGGGCTACGAGCAGTACTTC; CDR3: CASSPWEGWGYEQYF
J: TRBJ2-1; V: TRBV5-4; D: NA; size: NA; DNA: TGTGCCAGCAGCCCCCCCCGGCAGGGGTCCTACAATGAGCAGTTCTTC; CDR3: CASSPPRQGSYNEQFF
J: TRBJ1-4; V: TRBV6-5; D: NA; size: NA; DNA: TGTGCCAGCCGCCAATTTAATGAAAAACTGTTTTTT; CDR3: CASRQFNEKLFF
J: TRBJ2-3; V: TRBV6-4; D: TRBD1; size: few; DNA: TGTGCCAGCAGTGAATCCCGGGACAGGCCCACAGATACGCAGTATTTT; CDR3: CASSESRDRPTDTQYF
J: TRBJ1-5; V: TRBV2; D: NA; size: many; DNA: TGTGCCAGCAGTGGTGCCAGGGTGGGCAATCAGCCCCAGCATTTT; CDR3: CASSGARVGNQPQHF
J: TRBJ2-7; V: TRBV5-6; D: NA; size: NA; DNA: TGTGCCAGCAGCCCTAACTGGGGTCCGGGGGAGCAGTACTTC; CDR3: CASSPNWGPGEQYF
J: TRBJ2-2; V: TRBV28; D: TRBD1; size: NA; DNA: TGTGCCAGCAGTTTACAAGAGGACAGGCCAAGCATTCAAGACTCCGGGGAGCTGTTTTTT; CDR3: CASSLQEDRPSIQDSGELFF
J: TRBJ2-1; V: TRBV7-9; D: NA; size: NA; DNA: TGTGCCAGCAGCCCCAGGGGTGGGAGCTCCTACAATGAGCAGTTCTTC; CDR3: CASSPRGGSSYNEQFF
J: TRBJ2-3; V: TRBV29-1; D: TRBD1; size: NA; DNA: TGCAGCGTGGCCATTTTGCCCCACGAGACAGGGGTGAGAGATACGCAGTATTTT; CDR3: CSVAILPHETGVRDTQYF
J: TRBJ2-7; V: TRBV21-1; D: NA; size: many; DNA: TGTGCCAGCAGCAAAGCGTCGGGTGGCGACGAGCAGTACTTC; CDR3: CASSKASGGDEQYF
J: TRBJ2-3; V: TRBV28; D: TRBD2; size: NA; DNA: TGTGCCAGCAGTTCCAGACTAGCGGGAGGATGGGTCACAGATACGCAGTATTTT; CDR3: CASSSRLAGGWVTDTQYF
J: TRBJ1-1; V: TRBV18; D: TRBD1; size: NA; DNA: TGTGCCAGCTTTACAGGGGGAACTGAAGCTTTCTTT; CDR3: CASFTGGTEAFF